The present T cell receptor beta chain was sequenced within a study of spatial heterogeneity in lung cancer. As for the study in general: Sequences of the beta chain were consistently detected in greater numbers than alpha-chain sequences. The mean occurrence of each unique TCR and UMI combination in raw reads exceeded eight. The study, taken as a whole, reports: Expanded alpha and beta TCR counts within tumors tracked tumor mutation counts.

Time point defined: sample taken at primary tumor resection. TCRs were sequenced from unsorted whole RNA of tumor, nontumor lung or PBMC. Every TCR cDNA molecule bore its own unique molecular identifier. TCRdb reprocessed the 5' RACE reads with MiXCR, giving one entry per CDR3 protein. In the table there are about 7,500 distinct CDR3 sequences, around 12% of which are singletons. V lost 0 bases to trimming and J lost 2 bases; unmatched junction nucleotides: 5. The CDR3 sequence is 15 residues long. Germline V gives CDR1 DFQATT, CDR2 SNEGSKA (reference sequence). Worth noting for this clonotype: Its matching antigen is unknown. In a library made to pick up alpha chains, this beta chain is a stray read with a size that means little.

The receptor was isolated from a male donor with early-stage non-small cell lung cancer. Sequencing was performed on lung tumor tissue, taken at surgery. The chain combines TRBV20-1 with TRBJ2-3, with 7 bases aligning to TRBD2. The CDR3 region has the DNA TGCAGTGCTAGAGATAGGGAGGGTTACACAGATACGCAGTATTTT. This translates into CSARDREGYTDTQYF.